Listed here are 31 T cell receptor beta chains from one sample, sequenced in a study of cytomegalovirus exposure and HLA in healthy donors. PCR employed 60 Vbeta and 13 Jbeta primers. Sequenced by immunoSEQ multiplex PCR; TCRdb stores in-frame clones only, minus some. The sample contains a few hundred thousand clones, about 75% of which appear only once. Sequenced material: PBMCs. All receptors come from a man aged 18 to 30 in good health and CMV-seronegative.

V is TRBV7-9 and J is TRBJ2-2; TRBD2 matches at 7 bases. The V gene end was trimmed by 3 bases and the J gene end by 3 bases; junction bases not matched to a gene: 7. The CDR3 consists of 16 residues. The germline gives CDR1 SEHNR, CDR2 FQNEAQ (reference sequence). For the CDR3, the DNA is TGTGCCAGCAGCTTCTCGAGTGGGAGGGACACCGGGGAGCTGTTTTTT. Translation gives CASSFSSGRDTGELFF.

Concerning this clone: Other DNA sequences in this specimen translate into the identical CDR3. The CDR3 here is CASSPTGYEQYF. The CDR3 DNA is TGTGCCAGCAGCCCGACAGGATACGAGCAGTACTTC. This sequence joins TRBV7-9 and TRBJ2-7; D perhaps matches TRBD1 (6 bases). Germline CDR1 and CDR2: SEHNR and FQNEAQ (reference sequence). The CDR3 runs to 12 residues. The V end lost 5 bases, the J end lost 4 bases, and 9 bases lay between the germline ends.

CDR3 sequence: CASSITGGMDTEAFF. The CDR3 nucleotides read TGCGCCAGCAGCATTACAGGGGGCATGGACACTGAAGCTTTCTTT. This chain joins TRBV5-1 and TRBJ1-1, with 9 bases fitting TRBD1. V trimming: 4 bases; J trimming: 3 bases; junction bases outside the gene matches: 7. CDR3 length equals 15 residues. Germline assignment: CDR1 SGHRS and CDR2 YFSETQ. Supplemented by reference TRBV5-1 and TRBJ1-1, the full variable domain reads KAGVTQTPRYLIKTRGQQVTLSCSPISGHRSVSWYQQTPGQGLQFLFEYFSETQRNKGNFPGRFSGRQFSNSRSEMNVSTLELGDSALYLCASSITGGMDTEAFFGQGTRLTVV.

The chain joins TRBV28 to TRBJ1-1, with no clear D. Germline CDR1 MDHEN, CDR2 SYDVKM. V lost 10 bases to trimming and J lost 3 bases, with 9 bases between them. CDR3 size: 11 residues. The CDR3 here is CAIRRDTEAFF. Written as DNA, the CDR3 is TGTGCCATCCGCCGGGACACTGAAGCTTTCTTT.

The chain joins TRBV13 to TRBJ1-6; weak D call: TRBD1 (6 bases). Trimming stripped 6 bases from V and 12 bases from J, with 9 bases between. This CDR3 region has 11 residues. Germline-derived CDR1 and CDR2 are PRHDT and FYEKMQ (reference sequence). CDR3 sequence (DNA): TGTGCCAGCAGGGAACAGGGACCCCTCCACTTT. Its translation is CASREQGPLHF.

V gene TRBV2 combines with J gene TRBJ2-1; 13 bases align to TRBD2. V trimming: 7 bases; J trimming: 9 bases; junction bases outside the gene matches: 9. This CDR3 contains 15 residues. CDR1 is SNHLY and CDR2 is FYNNEI in the germline V gene. CDR3 residues: CASTRGTSGISEQFF. The CDR3 DNA is TGTGCCAGCACAAGAGGGACTAGCGGGATTAGTGAGCAGTTCTTC. Complete variable domain (other parts from reference TRBV2 and TRBJ2-1): EPEVTQTPSHQVTQMGQEVILRCVPISNHLYFYWYRQILGQKVEFLVSFYNNEISEKSEIFDDQFSVERPDGSNFTLKIRSTKLEDSAMYFCASTRGTSGISEQFFGPGTRLTVL.

The rearrangement joins TRBV4-3 to TRBJ1-5, with D hard to call. The CDR3 is made up of 15 amino acids. The V end lost 1 base, the J end lost 2 bases, and 9 bases lay between the germline ends. Germline CDR1 reads LGHNA; CDR2 reads YSLEER. CDR3 residues: CASSQARQGNQPQHF. In DNA form, the CDR3 reads TGCGCCAGCAGCCAAGCCCGTCAGGGCAATCAGCCCCAGCATTTT.

The count of this clone is one. The chain recombines TRBV2 with TRBJ2-4; 7 bases agree with TRBD1. The germline V gene has CDR1 SNHLY and CDR2 FYNNEI. V was clipped by 3 bases and J by 3 bases; unmatched bases: 8. The CDR3 has 16 residues. The CDR3 reads CASSDTGVGVKNIQYF. The CDR3 DNA follows: TGTGCCAGCAGTGATACAGGGGTTGGGGTCAAAAACATTCAGTACTTC.

V is TRBV7-3 and J is TRBJ1-1, with a tentative D call TRBD1 (5 bases). CDR1 and CDR2 (germline): SGHTA, FQGTGA. This CDR3 is 13 amino acids long. Trimming stripped 4 bases from V and 1 base from J, with 7 bases between. Here the CDR3 DNA reads TGTGCCAGCAGCTCTGGACAGAACACTGAAGCTTTCTTT. Translating gives CASSSGQNTEAFF.

The chain employs TRBV13 and TRBJ2-1; 7 positions agree with TRBD2. Germline CDR1 is PRHDT and CDR2 is FYEKMQ (reference sequence). The CDR3 runs to 15 residues. After removal of 5 bases from V and 8 bases from J, the junction contained 12 bases not matched to a gene. Here the CDR3 DNA reads TGTGCCAGCAGCACTGAGAAGAGGGAGGGCCATGAGCAGTTCTTC. It encodes CASSTEKREGHEQFF.

This chain uses TRBV28 with TRBJ2-1; TRBD2 is a possible D gene (6 bases). Trimming removed 5 bases from V and 1 base from J, with 12 bases in between. The germline V gene has CDR1 MDHEN and CDR2 SYDVKM. The CDR3 runs 15 residues. The CDR3 region is CASSIRDSSYNEQFF. The DNA for the CDR3 is TGTGCCAGCAGTATCCGGGACTCTTCCTACAATGAGCAGTTCTTC. Complete variable domain (other parts from reference TRBV28 and TRBJ2-1): DVKVTQSSRYLVKRTGEKVFLECVQDMDHENMFWYRQDPGLGLRLIYFSYDVKMKEKGDIPEGYSVSREKKERFSLILESASTNQTSMYLCASSIRDSSYNEQFFGPGTRLTVL.

The chain has TRBV27 and TRBJ2-1; 10 positions agree with TRBD1. V was pared by 6 bases and J by 4 bases, with 0 bases of the junction left unmatched. Germline V gives CDR1 MNHEY, CDR2 SMNVEV (reference sequence). CDR3 length: 13 amino acids. The CDR3 sequence is CASRGQGYNEQFF. The CDR3 DNA follows: TGTGCCAGCAGGGGACAGGGGTACAATGAGCAGTTCTTC.

This clone was detected a few times. The V gene is TRBV5-1, the J gene TRBJ1-1; D remains unclear. Trimming stripped 4 bases from V and 5 bases from J, with 12 bases between. This CDR3 spans 13 amino acids. Looked up from germline, CDR1 is SGHRS and CDR2 is YFSETQ. For the CDR3, the DNA is TGCGCCAGCAGCCGGGAATTAGGTACTGAAGCTTTCTTT. This gives the protein CASSRELGTEAFF.

This clone has only one observation. The V call is TRBV4-3, the J call TRBJ2-7; weak D call: TRBD1 (7 bases). CDR1 and CDR2 (germline): LGHNA, YSLEER. The CDR3 has 15 residues. Trimming pared 4 bases from V and 3 bases from J, leaving 16 bases between. CDR3 bases: TGCGCCAGCAGCCGTGGTCTCAGGGGGGACTACGAGCAGTACTTC. It encodes CASSRGLRGDYEQYF.

The chain uses TRBV13 and TRBJ2-3; D gene uncertain. The germline V gene encodes CDR1 PRHDT and CDR2 FYEKMQ (reference sequence). The CDR3 runs to 16 residues. Trimming left V 3 bases short and J 2 bases short, with 15 bases between. The CDR3 reads CASSFGFDWNTDTQYF. In DNA, the CDR3 is TGTGCCAGCAGCTTTGGTTTCGACTGGAACACAGATACGCAGTATTTT. The full variable domain, rest sourced from reference TRBV13 and TRBJ2-3, is AAGVIQSPRHLIKEKRETATLKCYPIPRHDTVYWYQQGPGQDPQFLISFYEKMQSDKGSIPDRFSAQQFSDYHSELNMSSLELGDSALYFCASSFGFDWNTDTQYFGPGTRLTVL.

As to this clone: Germline is not matched at one junction end, which may reflect a read error. The gene calls are TRBV7-9 and TRBJ1-1, with 11 bases aligning to TRBD1. Germline V gene lookup returns CDR1 SEHNR and CDR2 FQNEAQ (reference sequence). The CDR3 contains 16 residues. As DNA, the CDR3 is TGTTCCAGCAGCTTAGCCGGACAGGGGGCGCGCGCTGAAGCTTTCTTT. Its translation: CSSSLAGQGARAEAFF.

The chain uses TRBV11-2 and TRBJ2-7, with no clear D. V was shortened by 5 bases and J by 3 bases, with 11 bases between the two germline ends. The CDR3 covers 13 residues. CDR1 and CDR2 (germline): SGHAT, FQNNGV. The CDR3: CASSPGTVYEQYF. The CDR3, as DNA: TGTGCCAGCAGCCCAGGAACGGTCTACGAGCAGTACTTC.

CDR3 coding DNA: TGTGCCTGGAGTTCAGGGGGAGATACGCAGTATTTT. It yields the protein CAWSSGGDTQYF. The V call is TRBV30, the J call TRBJ2-3, with 7 nucleotides matching TRBD1. The CDR3 sequence is 12 residues long. The junction had 1 base not matched to a gene; V was cut back by 2 bases and J by 5 bases. The germline V gene encodes CDR1 GTSNPN and CDR2 SVGIG (reference sequence).

This clone has only one observation. The chain carries TRBV5-6 and TRBJ1-5, with 7 bases matching TRBD1. V was pared by 2 bases and J by 4 bases, with 3 bases of the junction left unmatched. This CDR3 has 14 amino acids. CDR1 and CDR2 from the germline V gene are SGHDT and YYEEEE. This CDR3 reads CASSLWDRNQPQHF. The CDR3 region has the DNA TGTGCCAGCAGCTTATGGGACAGAAATCAGCCCCAGCATTTT. The whole variable domain, filled in from reference TRBV5-6 and TRBJ1-5, reads DAGVTQSPTHLIKTRGQQVTLRCSPKSGHDTVSWYQQALGQGPQFIFQYYEEEERQRGNFPDRFSGHQFPNYSSELNVNALLLGDSALYLCASSLWDRNQPQHFGDGTRLSIL.

The chain recombines TRBV5-8 with TRBJ2-1, with TRBD2 matching 7 bases. The germline V gene has CDR1 SGHTS and CDR2 YDEGEE. Trimming at V came to 1 base and at J to 13 bases, leaving 11 bases not matched to a gene. The CDR3 contains 14 residues. DNA of the CDR3: TGTGCCAGCAGCTTGATCGGGACTACCCTACCTCAGTTCTTC. Translation gives CASSLIGTTLPQFF.

This clone occurred a few times. The chain employs TRBV7-3 and TRBJ2-1, with 8 bases aligning to TRBD2. CDR3 length: 17 amino acids. Germline assignment: CDR1 SGHTA and CDR2 FQGTGA. Trimming took 0 bases from V and 6 from J; bases not matched to a gene: 10. CDR3 sequence reads: CASSLTYREGLGNEQFF. CDR3 nucleotide sequence: TGTGCCAGCAGCTTAACGTACCGGGAGGGTCTAGGCAATGAGCAGTTCTTC.

The CDR3, as DNA: TGTGCCAGCAGTCCTTTTAGCGGGAGCTCCTACGAGCAGTACTTC. Protein: CASSPFSGSSYEQYF. The chain uses TRBV9 and TRBJ2-7; 9 bases match TRBD2. The CDR3 is made up of 15 amino acids. Germline CDR1 reads SGDLS; CDR2 reads YYNGEE. V was clipped by 5 bases and J by 0 bases; unmatched bases: 6.

This sequence joins TRBV11-3 and TRBJ2-5; D is perhaps TRBD1 (6 bases). CDR1 and CDR2 from the germline V gene are SGHNT and YENEEA. This CDR3 has 16 residues. V was pared by 5 bases and J by 2 bases, with 18 bases between. The CDR3 sequence is CASSLWSDRSQETQYF. The CDR3 DNA is TGTGCCAGCAGCCTCTGGAGCGACAGGAGTCAAGAGACCCAGTACTTC.

The chain couples TRBV19 to TRBJ1-5, with a weak D call TRBD1 (5 bases). From germline, CDR1 is LNHDA and CDR2 SQIVND (reference sequence). The CDR3 contains 14 residues. V lost 8 bases, J lost 3 bases, and 14 bases lay in between. CDR3 DNA sequence: TGTGCCAGTCGACAGCCCAGCGACAATCAGCCCCAGCATTTT. Amino acid sequence: CASRQPSDNQPQHF.

The CDR3 loop is CASSGGFLADEQYF. The CDR3 DNA sequence: TGTGCCAGCAGTGGGGGCTTTTTAGCAGACGAGCAGTACTTC. The chain couples TRBV28 to TRBJ2-7; weak D call: TRBD1 (6 bases). V was trimmed by 5 bases and J by 5 bases, leaving 16 bases between them. The V gene's germline CDR1 is MDHEN and CDR2 SYDVKM. The CDR3 length is 14 residues. Full variable domain (remainder filled in from reference TRBV28 and TRBJ2-7): DVKVTQSSRYLVKRTGEKVFLECVQDMDHENMFWYRQDPGLGLRLIYFSYDVKMKEKGDIPEGYSVSREKKERFSLILESASTNQTSMYLCASSGGFLADEQYFGPGTRLTVT.

This rearrangement joins TRBV19 to TRBJ1-4, with 7 bases aligning to TRBD1. V shed 6 bases, J shed 0 bases, and the junction held 10 bases outside the gene matches. Germline V gene data show CDR1 as LNHDA and CDR2 as SQIVND (reference sequence). The length of the CDR3 is 17 residues. CDR3 residues: CASRNRGLDPTNEKLFF. In nucleotides, the CDR3 is TGTGCCAGTAGAAACAGGGGTCTTGATCCAACTAATGAAAAACTGTTTTTT.

J is TRBJ1-1 and V is TRBV6-1, with D hard to call. The CDR3 has 14 residues. CDR1 MNHNS and CDR2 SASEGT come from the germline V gene. V lost 7 bases and J 0 bases, leaving 12 bases between the germline ends. The CDR3 DNA sequence: TGTGCCAGCATAGAAGGACTGCTGAACACTGAAGCTTTCTTT. It translates to CASIEGLLNTEAFF.

The chain is built from TRBV11-3 and TRBJ2-7, with 8 bases aligning to TRBD1. Germline lookup yields CDR1 SGHNT and CDR2 YENEEA. J lost 7 bases, V lost 1 base, and 6 bases had no gene match. The CDR3 spans 14 residues. This CDR3 is CASSLVAGTGEQYF. The DNA of the CDR3 is TGTGCCAGCAGCTTAGTCGCCGGGACAGGAGAGCAGTACTTC.

The chain combines TRBV30 with TRBJ2-5, with 7 positions matching TRBD2. Germline CDR1 and CDR2: GTSNPN and SVGIG (reference sequence). This CDR3 is 20 amino acids long. Losses at the gene ends were 3 bases for V and 4 bases for J; bases not matched to a gene: 26. Here the CDR3 reads CAWSPGRVFRGRVRVETQYF. The CDR3 coding sequence is TGTGCCTGGAGCCCCGGCAGGGTGTTTAGAGGGAGGGTGCGTGTAGAGACCCAGTACTTC.

The rearrangement joins TRBV4-2 to TRBJ2-1; 8 nucleotides align to TRBD1. The V and J ends lost 0 bases and 3 bases, in that order; junction bases with no gene match: 13. The germline CDR1 and CDR2 sequences are LGHNA and YNFKEQ. The CDR3 totals 19 residues. The CDR3 is CASSQEFAPGTGDYNEQFF. CDR3 in DNA: TGTGCCAGCAGCCAAGAATTTGCGCCCGGGACAGGCGACTACAATGAGCAGTTCTTC.

The chain combines TRBV7-2 with TRBJ2-7; possibly TRBD1 for D (5 bases). Germline V CDR1 and CDR2: SGHTA, FQGNSA. This CDR3 has 13 amino acids. V was trimmed by 2 bases and J by 3 bases, leaving 8 bases between them. CDR3 loop: CASSLRQNYEQYF. The CDR3 coding sequence is TGTGCCAGCAGCTTACGACAGAACTACGAGCAGTACTTC.